This T cell receptor beta chain is from a study of control samples from healthy donors and cancer patients (dated by TCRdb to the early 2020s). From the cysteine up to the phenylalanine, the CDR3 has a length of 16 residues. Just the 48-base CDR3 DNA is kept, in frame starting at base 1. Via the germline V gene, CDR1 is SGHAT and CDR2 FQNNGV. V gives up 5 bases and J gives up 0 bases, and the segment between their germline ends measures 14 bases. This clone showed up just a few times. There is no known antigen for this receptor. No quality values exist for individual bases; no much larger clone is one base distant. Library preparation employed the immunoSEQ multiplex PCR assay. Imported from immuneACCESS, the table was reduced by TCRdb to in-frame sequences with V and J called. These copies leave out some clones; in studies compared against another copy, an unresolved V gene accounts for under half, and the cause of the remainder is not known. The sample contains 120,000 to 150,000 clones, approximately 91% of them found a single time. The ten largest account for approximately 3.4% of the sample.

The receptor was isolated from a man under 40 in good health. Sequenced sample: blood. The rearranged segments are TRBV11-2 and TRBJ1-3; the D gene cannot be resolved reliably. This receptor has the CDR3 CASSLSQEISGNTIYF. The sequence in DNA is TGTGCCAGCAGCCTAAGCCAGGAGATCTCTGGAAACACCATATATTTT.